This T cell receptor (beta chain) was documented in a study of T cell responses to AZD1222 COVID-19 vaccine. As for the study in general: Recipients boosted at about 4 weeks or about 12 weeks are pooled.

Overall study results and limits: Once two AZD1222 doses were given, Spike-specific TCR breadth and depth went up. Among the donors, most were white British and more were female, and clonal diversity was possibly underestimated.

Produced via immunoSEQ multiplex PCR; TCRdb's table is partial and in-frame only. The sample yields just over 80,000 clones, 70% to 90% seen once. CDR3 size: 14 residues. Germline V gene data show CDR1 as SNHLY and CDR2 as FYNNEI. Trimming removed 5 bases from V and 5 bases from J, with 15 bases in between. This clone was seen only once. What it recognizes is unknown. The chain recombines TRBV2 with TRBJ1-1; perhaps TRBD1 as D (5 bases). The source material was peripheral blood, sampled on day 0 of AZD1222 vaccination. The receptor comes from an adult in good health. For the CDR3, the DNA is TGTGCCAGCAGTTTCAGGGAAGCGGTTACTGAAGCTTTCTTT. This gives the protein CASSFREAVTEAFF. The full variable domain, with the rest looked up from reference TRBV2 and TRBJ1-1, is EPEVTQTPSHQVTQMGQEVILRCVPISNHLYFYWYRQILGQKVEFLVSFYNNEISEKSEIFDDQFSVERPDGSNFTLKIRSTKLEDSAMYFCASSFREAVTEAFFGQGTRLTVV.